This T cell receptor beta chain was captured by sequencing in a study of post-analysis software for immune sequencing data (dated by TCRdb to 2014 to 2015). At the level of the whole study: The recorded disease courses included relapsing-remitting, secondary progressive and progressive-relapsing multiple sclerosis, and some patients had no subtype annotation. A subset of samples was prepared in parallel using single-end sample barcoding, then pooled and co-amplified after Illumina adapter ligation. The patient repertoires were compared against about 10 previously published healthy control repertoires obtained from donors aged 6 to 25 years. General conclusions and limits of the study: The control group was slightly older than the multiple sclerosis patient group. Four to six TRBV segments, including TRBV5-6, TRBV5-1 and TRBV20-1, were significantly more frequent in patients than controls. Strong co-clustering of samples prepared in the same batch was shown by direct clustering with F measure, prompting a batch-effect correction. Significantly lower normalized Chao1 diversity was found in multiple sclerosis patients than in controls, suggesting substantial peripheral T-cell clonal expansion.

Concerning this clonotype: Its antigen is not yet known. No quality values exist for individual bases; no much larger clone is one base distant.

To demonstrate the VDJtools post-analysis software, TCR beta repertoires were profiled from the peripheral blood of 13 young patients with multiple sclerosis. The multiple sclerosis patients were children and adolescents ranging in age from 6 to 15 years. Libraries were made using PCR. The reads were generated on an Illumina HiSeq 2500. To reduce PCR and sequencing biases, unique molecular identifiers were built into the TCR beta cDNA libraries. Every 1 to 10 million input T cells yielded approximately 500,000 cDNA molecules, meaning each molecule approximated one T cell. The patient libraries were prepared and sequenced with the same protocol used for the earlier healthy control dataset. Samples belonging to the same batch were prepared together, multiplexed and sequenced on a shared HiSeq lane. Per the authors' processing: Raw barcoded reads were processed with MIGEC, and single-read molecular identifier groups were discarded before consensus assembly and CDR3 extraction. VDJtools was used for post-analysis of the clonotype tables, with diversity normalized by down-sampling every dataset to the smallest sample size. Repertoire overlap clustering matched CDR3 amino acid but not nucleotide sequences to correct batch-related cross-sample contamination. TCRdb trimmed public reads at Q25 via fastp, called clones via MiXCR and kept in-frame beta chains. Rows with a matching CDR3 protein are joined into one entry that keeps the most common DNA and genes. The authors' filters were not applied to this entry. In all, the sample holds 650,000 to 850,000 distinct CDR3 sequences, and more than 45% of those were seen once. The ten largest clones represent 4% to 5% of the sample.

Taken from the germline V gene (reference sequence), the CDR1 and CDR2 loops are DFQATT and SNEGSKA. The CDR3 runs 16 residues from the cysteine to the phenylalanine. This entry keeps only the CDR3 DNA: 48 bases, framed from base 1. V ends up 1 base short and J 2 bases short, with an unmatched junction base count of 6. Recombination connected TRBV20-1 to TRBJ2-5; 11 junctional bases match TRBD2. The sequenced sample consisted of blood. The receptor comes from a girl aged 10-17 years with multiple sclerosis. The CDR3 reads CSARGIAGGLQETQYF. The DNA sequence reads TGCAGTGCTAGAGGGATAGCGGGAGGGTTACAAGAGACCCAGTACTTC.